The subject of this entry is one TCR beta chain. Its antigen remains unknown. Documented treatment: 15 to 20 received Ad26.COV2.S at low or high dose, single or two shots; roughly 5 received placebo; per-sample allocation not given. Sampling took place 63 days after the first vaccine or placebo injection. The data belong to a study of Ad26.COV2.S vaccination and SARS-CoV-2 variants. The overall study: Participants got Ad26.COV2.S intramuscularly, once or twice 56 days apart.

The germline gives CDR1 MGHRA, CDR2 YSYEKL. The ends lost 4 bases at V and 4 bases at J; junction bases unmatched: 6. This CDR3 has 16 residues. General observations from the study: In vaccinated individuals, spike-specific CD8+ and CD4+ T cell responses reportedly displayed substantial breadth. For non-spike TCRs, breadth in vaccine recipients resembled that in placebo recipients.

This table comes from immunoSEQ multiplex PCR, and its TCRdb copy is limited to in-frame clones, with some not included. Of more than 400,000 clones listed, 90% are singletons. The sequence derives from a person between 18 and 65 years old who received the Ad26.COV2.S COVID-19 vaccine or a placebo. The sequenced sample was peripheral blood, obtained in a trial of Ad26.COV2.S vaccine versus placebo. V is TRBV4-1 and J is TRBJ2-2; 10 bases fit TRBD2. The CDR3 loop reads CASSRSSGSITGELFF. The CDR3 region has the DNA TGCGCCAGCAGCCGATCTAGCGGGAGCATCACCGGGGAGCTGTTTTTT.